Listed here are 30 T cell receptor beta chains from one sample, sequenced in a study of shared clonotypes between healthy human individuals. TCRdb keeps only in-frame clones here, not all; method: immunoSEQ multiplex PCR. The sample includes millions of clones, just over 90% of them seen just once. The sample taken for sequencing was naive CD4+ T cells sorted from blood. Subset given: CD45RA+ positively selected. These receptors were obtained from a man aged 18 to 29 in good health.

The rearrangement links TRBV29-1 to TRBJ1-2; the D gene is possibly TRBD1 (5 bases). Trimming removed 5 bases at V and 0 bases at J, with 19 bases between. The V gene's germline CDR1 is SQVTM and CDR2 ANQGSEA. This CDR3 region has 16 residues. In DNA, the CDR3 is TGCAGCGTTCTCGGGGATAAGGGGCCTGCTAACTATGGCTACACCTTC. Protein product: CSVLGDKGPANYGYTF.

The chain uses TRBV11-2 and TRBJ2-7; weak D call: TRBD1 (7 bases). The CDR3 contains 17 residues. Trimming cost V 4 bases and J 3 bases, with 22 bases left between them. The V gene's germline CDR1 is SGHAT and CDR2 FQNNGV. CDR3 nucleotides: TGTGCCAGCAGCTCCCGACCTGCCGGGGGACAGAACTACGAGCAGTACTTC. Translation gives CASSSRPAGGQNYEQYF. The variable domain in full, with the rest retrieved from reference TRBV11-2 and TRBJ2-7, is EAGVAQSPRYKIIEKRQSVAFWCNPISGHATLYWYQQILGQGPKLLIQFQNNGVVDDSQLPKDRFSAERLKGVDSTLKIQPAKLEDSAVYLCASSSRPAGGQNYEQYFGPGTRLTVT.

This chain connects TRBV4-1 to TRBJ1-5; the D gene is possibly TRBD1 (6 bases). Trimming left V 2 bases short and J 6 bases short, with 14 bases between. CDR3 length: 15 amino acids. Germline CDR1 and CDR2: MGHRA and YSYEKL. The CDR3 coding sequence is TGCGCCAGCAGCCAAAATGGGGCAGGGGTTCAGCCCCAGCATTTT. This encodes CASSQNGAGVQPQHF.

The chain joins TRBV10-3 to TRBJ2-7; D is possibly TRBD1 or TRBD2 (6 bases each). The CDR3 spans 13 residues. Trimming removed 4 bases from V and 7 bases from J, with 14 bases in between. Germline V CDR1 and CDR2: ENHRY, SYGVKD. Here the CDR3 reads CAISVRGGSEQYF. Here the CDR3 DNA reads TGTGCCATCAGTGTCAGGGGAGGTAGTGAGCAGTACTTC.

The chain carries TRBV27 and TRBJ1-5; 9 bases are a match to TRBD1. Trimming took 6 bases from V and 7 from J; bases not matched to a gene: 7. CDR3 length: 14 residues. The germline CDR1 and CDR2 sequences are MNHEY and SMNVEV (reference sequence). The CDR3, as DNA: TGTGCCAGCAGACAGGGACAGGGTTTCCAGCCCCAGCATTTT. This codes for CASRQGQGFQPQHF.

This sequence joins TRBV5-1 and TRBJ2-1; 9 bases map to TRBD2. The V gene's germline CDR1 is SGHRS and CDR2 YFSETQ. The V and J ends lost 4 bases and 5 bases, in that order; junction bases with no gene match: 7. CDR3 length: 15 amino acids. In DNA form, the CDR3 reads TGCGCCAGCAGCCTCGGGACTAGCCTCCACAATGAGCAGTTCTTC. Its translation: CASSLGTSLHNEQFF.

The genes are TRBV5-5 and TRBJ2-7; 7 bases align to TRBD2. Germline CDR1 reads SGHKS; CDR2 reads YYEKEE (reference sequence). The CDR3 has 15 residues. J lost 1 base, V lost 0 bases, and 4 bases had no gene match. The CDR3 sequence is CASSLGAGTSYEQYF. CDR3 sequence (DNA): TGTGCCAGCAGCTTGGGAGCGGGAACTTCCTACGAGCAGTACTTC.

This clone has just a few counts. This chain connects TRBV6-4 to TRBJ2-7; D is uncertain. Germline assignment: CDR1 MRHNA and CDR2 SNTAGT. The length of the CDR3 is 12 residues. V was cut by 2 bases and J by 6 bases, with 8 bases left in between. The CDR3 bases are TGTGCCAGCAGTGACCCTTTAGTCGAGCAGTACTTC. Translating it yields CASSDPLVEQYF.

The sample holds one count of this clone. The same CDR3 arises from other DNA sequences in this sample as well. The CDR3 region has the DNA TGTGCCAGCAGCTTAGGGGGGGCGGGTGAGCAGTTCTTC. It translates to CASSLGGAGEQFF. This chain links TRBV11-2 with TRBJ2-1; the D call may be TRBD1 or TRBD2 (6 bases each). CDR3 length: 13 amino acids. CDR1 and CDR2 from the germline V gene are SGHAT and FQNNGV. V dropped 1 base and J dropped 9 bases, with 10 bases sitting between them.

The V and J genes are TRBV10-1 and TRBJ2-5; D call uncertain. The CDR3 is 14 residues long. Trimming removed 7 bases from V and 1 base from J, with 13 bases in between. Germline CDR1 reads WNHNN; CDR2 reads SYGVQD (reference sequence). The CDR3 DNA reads TGCGCCAGCACTTATCTAGGTAGCCAAGAGACCCAGTACTTC. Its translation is CASTYLGSQETQYF.

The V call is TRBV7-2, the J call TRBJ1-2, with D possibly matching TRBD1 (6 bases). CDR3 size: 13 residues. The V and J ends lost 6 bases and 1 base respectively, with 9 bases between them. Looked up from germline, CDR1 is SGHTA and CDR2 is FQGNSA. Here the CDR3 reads CASRSDSNYGYTF. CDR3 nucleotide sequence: TGTGCCAGCAGGTCGGACAGTAACTATGGCTACACCTTC.

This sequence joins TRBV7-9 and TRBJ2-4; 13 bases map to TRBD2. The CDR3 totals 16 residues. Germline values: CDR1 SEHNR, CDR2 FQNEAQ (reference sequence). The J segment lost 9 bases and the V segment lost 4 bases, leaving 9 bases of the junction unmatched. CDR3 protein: CASSYGPTSGGTIQYF. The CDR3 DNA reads TGTGCCAGCAGCTACGGTCCGACTAGCGGGGGGACCATTCAGTACTTC.

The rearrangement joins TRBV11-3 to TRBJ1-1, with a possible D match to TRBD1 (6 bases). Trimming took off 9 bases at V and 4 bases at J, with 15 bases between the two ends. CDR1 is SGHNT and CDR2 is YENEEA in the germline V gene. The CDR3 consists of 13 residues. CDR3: CASSGGGGTEAFF. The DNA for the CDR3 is TGTGCCAGTTCCGGGGGGGGCGGCACTGAAGCTTTCTTT.

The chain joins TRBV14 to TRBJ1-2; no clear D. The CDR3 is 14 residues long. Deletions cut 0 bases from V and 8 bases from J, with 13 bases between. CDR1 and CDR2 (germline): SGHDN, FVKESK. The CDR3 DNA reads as TGTGCCAGCAGCCAAGATGCGCCAGGCCGGGGCTACACCTTC. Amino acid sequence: CASSQDAPGRGYTF.

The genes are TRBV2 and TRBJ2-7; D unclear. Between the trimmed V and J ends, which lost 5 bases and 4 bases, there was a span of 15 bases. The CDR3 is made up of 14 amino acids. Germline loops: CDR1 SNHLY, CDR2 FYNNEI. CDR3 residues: CASSPFGVAYEQYF. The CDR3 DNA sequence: TGTGCCAGCAGTCCCTTTGGGGTCGCATACGAGCAGTACTTC.

The CDR3 spells CASSQDPTTGVQYF. CDR3 coding DNA: TGTGCCAGCAGCCAAGATCCAACGACCGGGGTGCAGTATTTT. The rearrangement joins TRBV4-2 to TRBJ2-3, with D tentatively TRBD2 (5 bases). CDR1 is LGHNA, CDR2 YNFKEQ, per germline. V lost 0 bases, J lost 11 bases, and 15 bases lay in between. The CDR3 is 14 residues long.

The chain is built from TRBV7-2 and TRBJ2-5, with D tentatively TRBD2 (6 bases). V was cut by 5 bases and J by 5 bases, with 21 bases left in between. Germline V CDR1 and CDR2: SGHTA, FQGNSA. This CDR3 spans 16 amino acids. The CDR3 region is CASSLLGGFGGETQYF. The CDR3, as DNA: TGTGCCAGCAGCCTACTTGGGGGATTCGGAGGGGAGACCCAGTACTTC.

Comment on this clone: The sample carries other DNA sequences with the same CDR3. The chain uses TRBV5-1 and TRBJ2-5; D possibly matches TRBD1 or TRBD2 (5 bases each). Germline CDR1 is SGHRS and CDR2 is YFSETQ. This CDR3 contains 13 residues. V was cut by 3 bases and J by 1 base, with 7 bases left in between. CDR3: CASSSGTQETQYF. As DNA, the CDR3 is TGCGCCAGCAGCTCCGGGACCCAAGAGACCCAGTACTTC.

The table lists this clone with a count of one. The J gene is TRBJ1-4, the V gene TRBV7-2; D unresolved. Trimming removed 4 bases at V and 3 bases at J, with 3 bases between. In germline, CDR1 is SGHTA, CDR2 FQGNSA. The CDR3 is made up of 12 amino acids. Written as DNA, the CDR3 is TGTGCCAGCAGCTACGCTAATGAAAAACTGTTTTTT. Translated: CASSYANEKLFF.

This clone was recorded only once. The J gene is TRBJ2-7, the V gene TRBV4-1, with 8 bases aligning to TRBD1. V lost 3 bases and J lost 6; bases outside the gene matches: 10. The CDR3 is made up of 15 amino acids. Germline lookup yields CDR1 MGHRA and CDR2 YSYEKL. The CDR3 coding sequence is TGCGCCAGCAGCCACCCAGGACAGGGACCGCGCGAGCAGTACTTC. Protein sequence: CASSHPGQGPREQYF.

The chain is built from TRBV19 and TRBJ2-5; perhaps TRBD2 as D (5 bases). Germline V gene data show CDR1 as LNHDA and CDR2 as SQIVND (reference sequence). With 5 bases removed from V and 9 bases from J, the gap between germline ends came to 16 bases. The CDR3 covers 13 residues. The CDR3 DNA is TGTGCCAGTAGTTCGACCGCAAAGAGGGCCCAGTACTTC. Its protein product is CASSSTAKRAQYF.

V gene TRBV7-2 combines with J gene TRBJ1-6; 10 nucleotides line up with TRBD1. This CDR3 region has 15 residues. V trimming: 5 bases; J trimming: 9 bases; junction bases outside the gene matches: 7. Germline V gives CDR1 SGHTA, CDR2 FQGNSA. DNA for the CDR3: TGTGCCAGCAGCCCGGGGGGGACAGGGGTTTCACCCCTCCACTTT. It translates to CASSPGGTGVSPLHF.

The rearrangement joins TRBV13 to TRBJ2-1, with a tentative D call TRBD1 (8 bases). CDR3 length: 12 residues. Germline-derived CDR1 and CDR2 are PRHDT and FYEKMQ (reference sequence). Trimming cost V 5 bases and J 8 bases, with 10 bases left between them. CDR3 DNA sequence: TGTGCCAGCAGCACAGGGGGGGATGAGCAGTTCTTC. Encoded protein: CASSTGGDEQFF. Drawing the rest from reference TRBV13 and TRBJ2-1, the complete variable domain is AAGVIQSPRHLIKEKRETATLKCYPIPRHDTVYWYQQGPGQDPQFLISFYEKMQSDKGSIPDRFSAQQFSDYHSELNMSSLELGDSALYFCASSTGGDEQFFGPGTRLTVL.

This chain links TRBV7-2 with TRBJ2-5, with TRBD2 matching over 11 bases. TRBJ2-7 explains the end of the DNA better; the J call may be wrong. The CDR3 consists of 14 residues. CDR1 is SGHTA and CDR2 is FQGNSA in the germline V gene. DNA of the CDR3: TGTGCCAGCAGCTCGACTAGCGGGAACTACGAGCAGTACTTC. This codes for CASSSTSGNYEQYF.

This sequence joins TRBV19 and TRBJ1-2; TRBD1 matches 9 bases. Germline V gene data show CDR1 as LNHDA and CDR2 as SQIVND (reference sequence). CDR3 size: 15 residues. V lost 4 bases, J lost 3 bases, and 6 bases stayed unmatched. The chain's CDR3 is CASSKQGAEDYGYTF. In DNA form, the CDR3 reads TGTGCCAGTAGTAAACAGGGGGCCGAGGACTATGGCTACACCTTC.

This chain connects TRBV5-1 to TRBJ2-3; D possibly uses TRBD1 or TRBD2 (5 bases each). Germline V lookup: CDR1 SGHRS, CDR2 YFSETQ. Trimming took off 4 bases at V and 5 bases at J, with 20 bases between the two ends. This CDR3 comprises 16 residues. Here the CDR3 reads CASSPTLAGFGDTQYF. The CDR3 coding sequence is TGCGCCAGCAGCCCAACCCTAGCAGGGTTTGGAGATACGCAGTATTTT.

DNA for the CDR3: TGTGCCATCGCCCCGGGACAGGGGGCGATCGAGCAGTACTTC. Translation: CAIAPGQGAIEQYF. V and J are TRBV10-3 and TRBJ2-7; 12 bases agree with TRBD1. The CDR3 contains 14 residues. Unmatched junction bases numbered 8, after V lost 8 bases and J lost 6 bases. From germline, CDR1 is ENHRY and CDR2 SYGVKD.

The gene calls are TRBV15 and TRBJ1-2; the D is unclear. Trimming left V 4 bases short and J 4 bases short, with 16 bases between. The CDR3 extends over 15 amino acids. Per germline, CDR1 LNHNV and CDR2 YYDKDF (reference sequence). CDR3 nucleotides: TGTGCCACCAGCACCTATCTTCGGGCGTCCTATGGCTACACCTTC. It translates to CATSTYLRASYGYTF.

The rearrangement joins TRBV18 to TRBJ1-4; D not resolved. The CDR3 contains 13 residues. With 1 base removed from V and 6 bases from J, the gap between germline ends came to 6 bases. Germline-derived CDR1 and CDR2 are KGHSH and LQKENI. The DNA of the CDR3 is TGTGCCAGCTCACCACAGGGTTATGAAAAACTGTTTTTT. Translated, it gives CASSPQGYEKLFF. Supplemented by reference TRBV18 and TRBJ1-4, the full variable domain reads NAGVMQNPRHLVRRRGQEARLRCSPMKGHSHVYWYRQLPEEGLKFMVYLQKENIIDESGMPKERFSAEFPKEGPSILRIQQVVRGDSAAYFCASSPQGYEKLFFGSGTQLSVL.

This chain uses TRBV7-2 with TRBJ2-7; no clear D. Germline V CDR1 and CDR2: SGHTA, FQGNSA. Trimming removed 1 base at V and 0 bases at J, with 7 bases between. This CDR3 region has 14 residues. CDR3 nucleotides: TGTGCCAGCAGCTTAGGGGGTCCCTCCTACGAGCAGTACTTC. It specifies CASSLGGPSYEQYF.